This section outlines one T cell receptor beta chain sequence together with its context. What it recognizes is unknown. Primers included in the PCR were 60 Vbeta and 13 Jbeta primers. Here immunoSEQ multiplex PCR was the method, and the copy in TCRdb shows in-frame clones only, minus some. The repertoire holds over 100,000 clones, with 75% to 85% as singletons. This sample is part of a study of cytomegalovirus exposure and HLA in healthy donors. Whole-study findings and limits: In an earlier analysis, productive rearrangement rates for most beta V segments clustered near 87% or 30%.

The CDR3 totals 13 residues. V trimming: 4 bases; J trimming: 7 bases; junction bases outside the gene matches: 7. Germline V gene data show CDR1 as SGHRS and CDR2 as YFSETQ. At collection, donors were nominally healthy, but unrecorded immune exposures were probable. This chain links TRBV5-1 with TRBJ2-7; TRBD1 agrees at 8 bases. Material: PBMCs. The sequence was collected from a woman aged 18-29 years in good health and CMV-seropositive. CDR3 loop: CASSRDRHGEQYF. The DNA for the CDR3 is TGCGCCAGCAGCCGGGACAGGCATGGGGAGCAGTACTTC. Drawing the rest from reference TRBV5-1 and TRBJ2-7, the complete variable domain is KAGVTQTPRYLIKTRGQQVTLSCSPISGHRSVSWYQQTPGQGLQFLFEYFSETQRNKGNFPGRFSGRQFSNSRSEMNVSTLELGDSALYLCASSRDRHGEQYFGPGTRLTVT.